Listed below are T cell receptor beta chains from one sample, sequenced in a study of blood T cell repertoires in COVID-19. Assay: immunoSEQ multiplex PCR; the TCRdb copy retains only in-frame clones and omits some. The data hold 150,000 or so clones, with approximately 80% observed a single time. Material for sequencing was PBMCs or T cells enriched from blood (not recorded which). The receptor source for this set is a woman aged 45-60 years who had recovered from COVID-19. The CDR3 runs from the conserved cysteine through the conserved F or W. A D gene is named only where the DNA matches it firmly. Rows may omit the clone size; those that give it use once, few, many or a size class.

J | V | D | size | CDR3 | DNA
TRBJ1-2 | TRBV5-6 | TRBD1 | few | CASRGKGAANYGYTF | TGTGCCAGCAGGGGCAAGGGGGCGGCTAACTATGGCTACACCTTC
TRBJ2-7 | TRBV27 | . | . | CASSLSRQSSYEQYF | TGTGCCAGCAGTTTATCTCGACAGAGCTCCTACGAGCAGTACTTC
TRBJ2-3 | TRBV7-6 | TRBD2 | . | CASSQGLAGDTDTQYF | TGTGCCAGCAGCCAGGGACTAGCGGGGGACACAGATACGCAGTATTTT
TRBJ1-3 | TRBV10-3 | . | . | CAISARTSGNTIYF | TGTGCCATCAGTGCGAGAACCTCTGGAAACACCATATATTTT
TRBJ2-5 | TRBV24-1 | . | many | CATSDWTDQETQYF | TGTGCCACCAGTGATTGGACAGACCAAGAGACCCAGTACTTC
TRBJ1-5 | TRBV11-2 | TRBD1 | once | CASSPGQSLISNQPQHF | TGTGCCAGCAGCCCGGGACAGAGCCTCATTAGCAATCAGCCCCAGCATTTT
TRBJ2-3 | TRBV6-5 | . | . | CASSSGLAPDTQYF | TGTGCCAGCAGTAGCGGCCTAGCCCCAGATACGCAGTATTTT
TRBJ1-6 | TRBV4-1 | . | . | CASSQGLQLSPLHF | TGCGCCAGCAGCCAAGGCTTACAGCTTTCACCCCTCCACTTT
TRBJ2-2 | TRBV7-9 | . | few | CASSSDRNTGELFF | TGTGCCAGCAGCTCGGACAGAAACACCGGGGAGCTGTTTTTT
TRBJ2-7 | TRBV28 | TRBD2 | once | CASSLGGGGGAPYEQYF | TGTGCCAGCAGTTTAGGGGGGGGCGGGGGGGCACCCTACGAGCAGTACTTC
TRBJ2-7 | TRBV28 | . | . | CASSLDPSAPFIYEQYF | TGTGCCAGCAGTTTAGATCCTAGCGCCCCCTTTATTTACGAGCAGTACTTC
TRBJ1-4 | TRBV3-1/TRBV3-2 | . | . | CASSQEGLTNEKLFF | TGTGCCAGCAGCCAAGAGGGGCTAACTAATGAAAAACTGTTTTTT
TRBJ2-1 | TRBV12-3/TRBV12-4 | TRBD1 | few | CASSSRDRGFF | TGTGCCAGCAGTTCCCGGGACAGGGGGTTCTTC
TRBJ1-3 | TRBV5-1 | TRBD1 | . | CASTLGTGQGSYGNTIYF | TGCGCCAGCACCTTGGGCACGGGACAGGGGAGCTATGGAAACACCATATATTTT
TRBJ1-2 | TRBV7-2 | . | . | CASSPGVQPRGYTF | TGTGCCAGCAGCCCCGGGGTACAGCCCCGTGGCTACACCTTC
TRBJ1-2 | TRBV24-1 | . | few | CATSAGSYGYTF | TGTGCCACCAGCGCAGGGTCGTATGGCTACACCTTC
TRBJ2-3 | TRBV5-6 | . | . | CASSQGLTTDTQYF | TGTGCCAGCAGCCAGGGACTTACCACAGATACGCAGTATTTT
TRBJ1-1 | TRBV5-4 | . | . | CASSAPGGYTEAFF | TGTGCCAGCAGCGCTCCCGGGGGGTACACTGAAGCTTTCTTT
TRBJ2-2 | TRBV6-5 | TRBD1 | . | CASSRQGPSSGELFF | TGTGCCAGCAGCAGACAGGGACCCTCCAGCGGGGAGCTGTTTTTT
TRBJ2-1 | TRBV9 | TRBD1 | . | CASSSPQGALYNEQFF | TGTGCCAGCAGCTCCCCACAGGGGGCCCTCTACAATGAGCAGTTCTTC
TRBJ1-5 | TRBV10-2 | . | . | CASSEWWAGSNQPQHF | TGCGCCAGCAGTGAGTGGTGGGCAGGAAGCAATCAGCCCCAGCATTTT
TRBJ1-5 | TRBV19 | . | . | CASSNVGGDQPQHF | TGTGCCAGTAGTAACGTAGGGGGGGATCAGCCCCAGCATTTT
TRBJ2-1 | TRBV7-3 | . | few | CASSLSQSDEQFF | TGTGCCAGCAGCTTAAGCCAAAGCGATGAGCAGTTCTTC
TRBJ2-7 | TRBV5-1 | TRBD1 | . | CASSWGQSYEQYF | TGCGCCAGCAGCTGGGGACAGTCCTACGAGCAGTACTTC
TRBJ1-3 | TRBV28 | TRBD1 | few | CASSSPATGVGNTIYF | TGTGCCAGCAGTTCGCCCGCCACAGGGGTGGGAAACACCATATATTTT
TRBJ2-5 | TRBV28 | . | . | CASSATQQETQYF | TGTGCCAGCAGTGCGACACAACAAGAGACCCAGTACTTC
TRBJ1-2 | TRBV27 | . | once | CASKRTGSYGYTF | TGTGCCAGCAAGCGGACGGGAAGCTATGGCTACACCTTC
TRBJ1-2 | TRBV27 | TRBD1 | . | CASSLRQGYGYTF | TGTGCCAGCAGTTTAAGACAGGGGTATGGCTACACCTTC
TRBJ2-1 | TRBV28 | . | . | CASGPRDNEQFF | TGTGCCAGCGGACCGAGGGACAATGAGCAGTTCTTC
TRBJ1-2 | TRBV28 | TRBD1 | once | CASRPGQGAHYGYTF | TGTGCCAGCAGACCCGGACAGGGGGCTCACTATGGCTACACCTTC
TRBJ2-7 | TRBV30 | . | . | CAWKQGSAYEQYF | TGTGCCTGGAAACAGGGCAGTGCCTACGAGCAGTACTTC
TRBJ1-6 | TRBV7-2 | . | . | CASSPRDIYSPLHF | TGTGCCAGCAGCCCCCGGGACATCTATTCACCCCTCCACTTT
TRBJ2-3 | TRBV7-3 | TRBD1 | . | CASSTTGQVGSTDTQYF | TGTGCCAGCAGCACCACCGGACAGGTCGGAAGCACAGATACGCAGTATTTT
TRBJ1-2 | TRBV3-1/TRBV3-2 | TRBD1 | . | CASNPGQGRGYTF | TGTGCCAGCAACCCGGGACAGGGGCGCGGCTACACCTTC
TRBJ1-1 | TRBV3-1/TRBV3-2 | . | . | CASSQVKGGEAFF | TGTGCCAGCAGCCAAGTCAAAGGAGGTGAAGCTTTCTTT
TRBJ1-3 | TRBV28 | . | . | CASSLGGRVSGNTIYF | TGTGCCAGCAGTTTGGGTGGCAGGGTCTCTGGAAACACCATATATTTT
TRBJ1-2 | TRBV19 | . | . | CASSWQGGGYTF | TGTGCCAGTAGTTGGCAGGGTGGTGGCTACACCTTC
TRBJ1-6 | TRBV5-1 | TRBD1 | . | CASRQGDINSPLHF | TGCGCCTCTCGACAGGGGGACATTAATTCACCCCTCCACTTT
TRBJ1-6 | TRBV7-2 | . | . | CASSLSSSTGSPLHF | TGTGCCAGCAGCTTATCCTCTTCAACAGGTTCACCCCTCCACTTT
TRBJ2-3 | TRBV30 | . | . | CAWRRGMAGTQYF | TGTGCCTGGAGGCGAGGGATGGCAGGTACGCAGTATTTT
TRBJ2-5 | TRBV5-1 | . | . | CASSSQGTSQETQYF | TGCGCCAGCAGCTCACAGGGAACTTCCCAAGAGACCCAGTACTTC
TRBJ1-4 | TRBV6-5 | . | . | CASSYSQGNEKLFF | TGTGCCAGCAGTTACTCGCAGGGGAATGAAAAACTGTTTTTT
TRBJ2-1 | TRBV15 | . | many | CATGRGRGWNEQFF | TGTGCCACCGGGCGGGGCCGGGGGTGGAATGAGCAGTTCTTC
TRBJ1-4 | TRBV28 | TRBD1 | . | CASSTNRGSNEKLFF | TGTGCCAGCAGTACCAACAGGGGATCTAATGAAAAACTGTTTTTT
TRBJ2-3 | TRBV10-3 | TRBD1 | once | CASQGASTDTQYF | TGTGCCTCCCAGGGGGCTAGCACAGATACGCAGTATTTT
TRBJ1-6 | TRBV6-5 | TRBD1 | . | CASSYSGQQNSPLHF | TGTGCCAGCAGTTACTCGGGACAGCAGAATTCACCCCTCCACTTT
TRBJ1-6 | TRBV27 | TRBD1 | . | CASSWTGSNSPLHF | TGTGCCAGCAGTTGGACAGGGTCTAATTCACCCCTCCACTTT
TRBJ1-2 | TRBV24-1 | . | . | CATSDPQRYGYTF | TGTGCCACCAGTGACCCCCAGCGGTATGGCTACACCTTC
TRBJ2-1 | TRBV5-1 | . | . | CASRGPTTTNEQFF | TGCGCCAGCAGGGGCCCTACGACCACCAATGAGCAGTTCTTC
TRBJ2-7 | TRBV5-5 | . | once | CASSYISYEQYF | TGTGCCAGCAGCTACATCTCCTACGAGCAGTACTTC
TRBJ1-3 | TRBV19 | . | . | CASKRAGFGNTIYF | TGTGCCAGTAAGAGGGCGGGGTTCGGAAACACCATATATTTT
TRBJ2-2 | TRBV6-4 | . | . | CASSDSPGTGELFF | TGTGCCAGCAGTGACTCCCCGGGCACCGGGGAGCTGTTTTTT
TRBJ1-6 | TRBV6-5 | . | . | CASSYSIGGYNSPLHF | TGTGCCAGCAGTTACTCGATAGGAGGATATAATTCACCCCTCCACTTT
TRBJ2-7 | TRBV9 | . | . | CASSVDRDTSSYEQYF | TGTGCCAGCAGCGTAGACCGGGACACCAGCTCCTACGAGCAGTACTTC
TRBJ2-7 | TRBV11-2 | TRBD1 | . | CASSFGQGSYEQYF | TGTGCCAGCAGCTTCGGACAGGGTTCCTACGAGCAGTACTTC
TRBJ2-1 | TRBV19 | . | . | CASSFQVTYNEQFF | TGTGCCAGTAGTTTCCAGGTCACCTACAATGAGCAGTTCTTC
TRBJ1-5 | TRBV18 | . | . | CASSRQDQPQHF | TGTGCCAGCTCAAGACAGGATCAGCCCCAGCATTTT
TRBJ1-5 | TRBV18 | . | once | CASRGDYNQPQHF | TGTGCCAGCCGAGGGGACTACAATCAGCCCCAGCATTTT
TRBJ2-7 | TRBV6-1 | . | . | CASSEMRYEQYF | TGTGCCAGCAGTGAGATGAGATACGAGCAGTACTTC